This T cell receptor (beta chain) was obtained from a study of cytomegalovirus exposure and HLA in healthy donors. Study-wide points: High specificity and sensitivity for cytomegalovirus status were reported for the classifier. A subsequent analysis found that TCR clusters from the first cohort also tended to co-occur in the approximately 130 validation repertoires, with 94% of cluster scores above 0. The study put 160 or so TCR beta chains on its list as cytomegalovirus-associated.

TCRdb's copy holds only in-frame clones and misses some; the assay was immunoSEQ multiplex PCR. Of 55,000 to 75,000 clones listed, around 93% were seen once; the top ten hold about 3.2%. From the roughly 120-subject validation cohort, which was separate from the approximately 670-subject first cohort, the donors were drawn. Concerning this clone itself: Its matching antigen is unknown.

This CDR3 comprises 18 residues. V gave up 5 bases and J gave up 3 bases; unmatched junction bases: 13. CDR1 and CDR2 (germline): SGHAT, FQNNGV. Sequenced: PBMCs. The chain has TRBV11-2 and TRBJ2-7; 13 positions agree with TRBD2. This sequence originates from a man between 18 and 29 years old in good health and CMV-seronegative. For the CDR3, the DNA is TGTGCCAGCAGCCCCTGGTTGGGACTAGCGGGAACAAACTACGAGCAGTACTTC. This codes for CASSPWLGLAGTNYEQYF. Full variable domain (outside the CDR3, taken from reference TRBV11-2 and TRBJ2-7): EAGVAQSPRYKIIEKRQSVAFWCNPISGHATLYWYQQILGQGPKLLIQFQNNGVVDDSQLPKDRFSAERLKGVDSTLKIQPAKLEDSAVYLCASSPWLGLAGTNYEQYFGPGTRLTVT.